The TCR beta chain under discussion was sequenced for a study of identical twins. Study observations and caveats: The degree of excess twin sharing was weaker in beta out-of-frame sequences. The authors noted that invariant MAIT and iNKT cells could partly confound zero-insertion analyses. Models came in too low on out-of-frame TCR alpha sharing in monozygotic twins.

TCRdb ran MiXCR on the 5' RACE reads and lists one entry per CDR3 protein. The top ten clones hold less than 15% of a sample with hundreds of thousands of distinct CDR3 sequences, approximately 18% of them seen once. With regard to this clonotype: Its antigen is as yet unknown.

The CDR3 loop spans 14 amino acids. The V and J ends lost 7 bases and 3 bases respectively, with 17 bases between them. Germline V lookup: CDR1 SQVTM, CDR2 ANQGSEA. The same sample was also used in a study of T cells expressing NK-cell markers. From that second work: Repertoires of TCR beta were obtained from T cells sorted as CD3+CD56+NKG2C+, CD3+CD56+NKG2C- and CD3+CD56-NKG2C+.

The V and J genes are TRBV29-1 and TRBJ2-3; D unresolved. The receptor's source is a woman between 18 and 29 years old in good health. The specimen sequenced was PBMCs. CDR3 bases: TGCAGCGCGATAGAAGGCGCCACGACAGATACGCAGTATTTT. Amino acid sequence: CSAIEGATTDTQYF.